A single sample gave rise to the 27 T cell receptor beta chains below, sequenced in a study of blood T cell repertoires in COVID-19. The repertoire was sequenced with immunoSEQ multiplex PCR; TCRdb's copy has only in-frame clones and lacks some. This sample yields over 150,000 clones, of which approximately 90% are seen a single time; about a tenth belongs to the top ten. Sequenced: peripheral blood. The receptors come from a woman between 65 and 79 years old with COVID-19, enrolled during active disease.

This clone was detected once. This sequence joins TRBV5-6 and TRBJ2-3; 11 positions match TRBD2. CDR3 length: 16 amino acids. Germline V CDR1 and CDR2: SGHDT, YYEEEE. V gave up 0 bases and J gave up 5 bases; unmatched junction bases: 5. This chain's CDR3 is CASSLGALAGEDTQYF. CDR3 bases: TGTGCCAGCAGCTTGGGTGCACTAGCGGGGGAAGATACGCAGTATTTT. Variable domain in full (rest from reference TRBV5-6 and TRBJ2-3): DAGVTQSPTHLIKTRGQQVTLRCSPKSGHDTVSWYQQALGQGPQFIFQYYEEEERQRGNFPDRFSGHQFPNYSSELNVNALLLGDSALYLCASSLGALAGEDTQYFGPGTRLTVL.

The chain recombines TRBV28 with TRBJ1-2, with TRBD1 matching 8 bases. Losses at the gene ends were 9 bases for V and 2 bases for J; bases not matched to a gene: 8. This CDR3 is built from 14 residues. The germline CDR1 and CDR2 sequences are MDHEN and SYDVKM. CDR3 DNA sequence: TGTGCCAGTACCCTGGGACAGGCGAACTATGGCTACACCTTC. Amino acids: CASTLGQANYGYTF.

This clone was detected once. V is TRBV5-1 and J is TRBJ1-6; D remains unclear. Germline assignment: CDR1 SGHRS and CDR2 YFSETQ. The CDR3 totals 15 residues. Trimming took off 1 base at V and 7 bases at J, with 12 bases between the two ends. The CDR3 here is CASSLISERNSPLHF. CDR3 in DNA: TGCGCCAGCAGCTTGATCTCCGAGAGAAATTCACCCCTCCACTTT.

The chain has TRBV7-8 and TRBJ1-5; D not resolved. This CDR3 contains 14 residues. Germline V gene sequence: CDR1 SGHVS, CDR2 FQNEAQ. The germline V and J ends were trimmed by 1 base and 9 bases, with 13 bases remaining between them. CDR3 bases: TGTGCCAGCAGCTTAGAGTCACTAAAAGGGCCCCAGCATTTT. Its translation: CASSLESLKGPQHF.

The chain links TRBV6-1 to TRBJ1-4; no clear D gene. Germline lookup yields CDR1 MNHNS and CDR2 SASEGT. The CDR3 has 19 residues. The ends were cut back, 4 bases at V and 6 bases at J, with 27 bases in the middle. The CDR3 protein is CASSVGGKKRARFDEKLFF. The CDR3 DNA reads as TGTGCCAGCAGTGTAGGAGGTAAAAAGAGGGCAAGATTTGATGAAAAACTGTTTTTT.

CDR3 sequence reads: CASSAGGAGNTIYF. The CDR3 DNA is TGTGCCAGCAGCGCGGGGGGGGCTGGAAACACCATATATTTT. This chain links TRBV3-1 (or the pseudogene TRBV3-2) with TRBJ1-3, with D possibly matching TRBD1 (5 bases). The length of the CDR3 is 14 residues. CDR1 is LGHDT, CDR2 YNNKEL, per germline (reference sequence). The V end was cut by 5 bases, the J end by 2 bases, with 10 bases between.

The CDR3 DNA reads TGTGCCAGCAGCTTGTCGCAGGGGTGGGGCACAGATACGCAGTATTTT. Translating gives CASSLSQGWGTDTQYF. The chain couples TRBV5-5 to TRBJ2-3; perhaps TRBD1 as D (6 bases). The length of the CDR3 is 16 residues. V was clipped by 1 base and J by 1 base, with 13 bases between them. Germline-derived CDR1 and CDR2 are SGHKS and YYEKEE (reference sequence).

CDR3 protein: CASSVGTYTGELFF. The CDR3 DNA reads as TGCGCCAGCAGCGTCGGGACATACACCGGGGAGCTGTTTTTT. This chain joins TRBV5-1 and TRBJ2-2; perhaps TRBD1 as D (6 bases). Germline CDR1 SGHRS, CDR2 YFSETQ. V shed 4 bases and J shed 3 bases, with 10 bases lying between them. The CDR3 has 14 amino acids.

The V gene is TRBV28, the J gene TRBJ1-1; D is unresolved. CDR3 length: 14 residues. From germline, CDR1 is MDHEN and CDR2 SYDVKM. V was trimmed by 7 bases and J by 3 bases, leaving 15 bases between them. CDR3: CASTRGGSYTEAFF. The CDR3 DNA sequence: TGTGCCAGCACCCGTGGTGGTAGTTACACTGAAGCTTTCTTT.

The chain has TRBV29-1 and TRBJ2-1; 8 bases are shared with TRBD2. The germline gives CDR1 SQVTM, CDR2 ANQGSEA. Trimming took 8 bases from V and 4 from J; bases not matched to a gene: 10. The CDR3 sequence is 14 residues long. CDR3 loop: CSTEGGGKYNEQFF. In DNA form, the CDR3 reads TGCAGCACTGAAGGCGGGGGGAAATACAATGAGCAGTTCTTC.

The rearrangement joins TRBV5-4 to TRBJ2-7, with TRBD1 as a possible D gene (6 bases). This CDR3 comprises 16 residues. Per the germline V gene, CDR1 is SGHNT and CDR2 is YYREEE (reference sequence). The V end was cut by 4 bases, the J end by 3 bases, with 20 bases between. CDR3 sequence reads: CASSPERTVGDYEQYF. The CDR3 DNA sequence: TGTGCCAGCAGCCCCGAGAGGACAGTTGGTGACTACGAGCAGTACTTC.

The J gene is TRBJ2-5, the V gene TRBV9, with a possible D match to TRBD2 (5 bases). Per germline, CDR1 SGDLS and CDR2 YYNGEE. The CDR3 has 16 residues. Between the trimmed V and J ends, which lost 0 bases and 0 bases, there was a span of 12 bases. The DNA for the CDR3 is TGTGCCAGCAGCGTAGATCCCCGAGCGGACCAAGAGACCCAGTACTTC. It yields the protein CASSVDPRADQETQYF. Variable domain in full (rest from reference TRBV9 and TRBJ2-5): DSGVTQTPKHLITATGQRVTLRCSPRSGDLSVYWYQQSLDQGLQFLIQYYNGEERAKGNILERFSAQQFPDLHSELNLSSLELGDSALYFCASSVDPRADQETQYFGPGTRLLVL.

The chain has TRBV30 and TRBJ1-5; maybe TRBD1 (5 bases). Germline V lookup: CDR1 GTSNPN, CDR2 SVGIG (reference sequence). The CDR3 sequence is 13 residues long. The V and J ends lost 1 base and 9 bases respectively, with 13 bases between them. DNA for the CDR3: TGTGCCTGGAGTGGGTTGGGGGAGGGGCCCCAGCATTTT. Its protein is CAWSGLGEGPQHF.

The chain employs TRBV9 and TRBJ2-7, with D perhaps TRBD1 (5 bases). The ends were cut back, 0 bases at V and 3 bases at J, with 13 bases in the middle. The CDR3 runs 15 residues. Germline assignment: CDR1 SGDLS and CDR2 YYNGEE. CDR3 residues: CASSVGSGAHYEQYF. Here the CDR3 DNA reads TGTGCCAGCAGCGTAGGGTCTGGGGCACACTACGAGCAGTACTTC.

This rearrangement joins TRBV28 to TRBJ2-7, with D perhaps TRBD2 (5 bases). V was trimmed by 7 bases and J by 3 bases, leaving 16 bases between them. This CDR3 region has 14 residues. CDR1 and CDR2 (germline): MDHEN, SYDVKM. The CDR3 nucleotides read TGTGCCAGCAAAACGGACTCATACTTCTACGAGCAGTACTTC. The encoded protein is CASKTDSYFYEQYF.

This sequence joins TRBV28 and TRBJ2-3; 9 positions match TRBD2. Trimming took 5 bases from V and 5 from J; bases not matched to a gene: 11. Per germline, CDR1 MDHEN and CDR2 SYDVKM. This CDR3 is built from 16 residues. CDR3 DNA: TGTGCCAGCAGTAACCCTAGCGGGGAAGGGGGAGATACGCAGTATTTT. It encodes CASSNPSGEGGDTQYF.

The DNA for the CDR3 is TGCAGTGCTAGTGGGACAGGGACCTTCTCCTACGAGCAGTACTTC. Protein product: CSASGTGTFSYEQYF. The V and J genes are TRBV20-1 and TRBJ2-7; 9 nucleotides agree with TRBD1. This CDR3 region has 15 residues. CDR1 and CDR2 (germline): DFQATT, SNEGSKA (reference sequence). V lost 3 bases, J lost 0 bases, and 6 bases stayed unmatched.

This sequence joins TRBV28 and TRBJ2-7, with D maybe TRBD1 (6 bases). The CDR3 has 14 residues. The V end lost 2 bases, the J end lost 0 bases, and 8 bases lay between the germline ends. CDR1 is MDHEN and CDR2 is SYDVKM in the germline V gene. CDR3 protein: CASSLGTSSYEQYF. CDR3 nucleotide sequence: TGTGCCAGCAGTTTAGGGACATCCTCCTACGAGCAGTACTTC.

The table lists this clone with a count of one. The chain uses TRBV2 and TRBJ1-5; 7 nucleotides align to TRBD1. The V gene end was trimmed by 6 bases and the J gene end by 4 bases; junction bases not matched to a gene: 6. The CDR3 is 14 amino acids. Germline V CDR1 and CDR2: SNHLY, FYNNEI. The CDR3 region is CASSMTGWNQPQHF. In DNA, the CDR3 is TGTGCCAGCAGCATGACAGGGTGGAATCAGCCCCAGCATTTT.

The chain uses TRBV7-9 and TRBJ1-1; D is possibly TRBD1 (5 bases). Germline CDR1 and CDR2: SEHNR and FQNEAQ (reference sequence). V shed 4 bases and J shed 4 bases, with 13 bases lying between them. The CDR3 loop spans 14 amino acids. The CDR3 protein is CASSSRDLVTEAFF. The CDR3 DNA is TGTGCCAGCAGCTCCAGGGATTTGGTCACTGAAGCTTTCTTT.

The chain is built from TRBV7-2 and TRBJ2-5; TRBD2 matches at 15 bases. J was trimmed by 5 bases and V by 6 bases; bases with no gene match: 4. Germline V CDR1 and CDR2: SGHTA, FQGNSA. The CDR3 is made up of 15 amino acids. CDR3 sequence reads: CASRAGTSGGETQYF. The CDR3 coding sequence is TGTGCCAGCAGAGCCGGGACTAGCGGGGGGGAGACCCAGTACTTC.

The V gene is TRBV9, the J gene TRBJ2-5; 9 bases fit TRBD1. V was clipped by 3 bases and J by 4 bases; unmatched bases: 1. Germline V lookup: CDR1 SGDLS, CDR2 YYNGEE. There are 13 residues in the CDR3. CDR3 sequence: CASSGGQGETQYF. CDR3 nucleotide sequence: TGTGCCAGCAGCGGGGGACAGGGAGAGACCCAGTACTTC.

The V gene is TRBV19, the J gene TRBJ2-7; 8 bases map to TRBD1. Trimming removed 7 bases from V and 2 bases from J; junction bases left unmatched: 7. Germline V gene data show CDR1 as LNHDA and CDR2 as SQIVND (reference sequence). This CDR3 is 14 amino acids long. The chain's CDR3 is CASTLDRGPYEQYF. Here the CDR3 DNA reads TGTGCCAGTACCCTTGACAGGGGTCCCTACGAGCAGTACTTC.

This chain joins TRBV7-2 and TRBJ2-7; 7 bases align to TRBD1. Germline V gene data show CDR1 as SGHTA and CDR2 as FQGNSA. CDR3 length: 17 amino acids. V dropped 1 base and J dropped 2; count of bases not matched to a gene: 11. The CDR3 reads CASSLGGQAAPPYEQYF. DNA of the CDR3: TGTGCCAGCAGCTTAGGCGGACAGGCGGCGCCCCCCTACGAGCAGTACTTC.

This clone was seen more than once but under ten times. The chain uses TRBV5-5 and TRBJ1-6; 8 nucleotides match TRBD1. Trimming cost V 2 bases and J 2 bases; bases outside gene matches: 3. The CDR3 loop spans 16 amino acids. Per the germline V gene, CDR1 is SGHKS and CDR2 is YYEKEE (reference sequence). The CDR3 loop is CASSFQGAAYNSPLHF. CDR3 nucleotides: TGTGCCAGCAGCTTTCAGGGGGCGGCCTATAATTCACCCCTCCACTTT.

The chain is built from TRBV15 and TRBJ2-1; the D is unclear. The CDR3 loop spans 13 amino acids. The germline V gene has CDR1 LNHNV and CDR2 YYDKDF (reference sequence). V was cut by 0 bases and J by 9 bases, with 9 bases left in between. The chain's CDR3 is CATSRDFTGEQFF. The CDR3 bases are TGTGCCACCAGCAGAGATTTTACGGGTGAGCAGTTCTTC. Variable domain in full (rest from reference TRBV15 and TRBJ2-1): DAMVIQNPRYQVTQFGKPVTLSCSQTLNHNVMYWYQQKSSQAPKLLFHYYDKDFNNEADTPDNFQSRRPNTSFCFLDIRSPGLGDTAMYLCATSRDFTGEQFFGPGTRLTVL.

The chain recombines TRBV7-2 with TRBJ1-2, with 8 bases lining up with TRBD1. The CDR3 sequence is 12 residues long. Trimming at V came to 5 bases and at J to 7 bases, leaving 3 bases not matched to a gene. The V gene's germline CDR1 is SGHTA and CDR2 FQGNSA. CDR3 region: CASSRTGSGYTF. For the CDR3, the DNA is TGTGCCAGCAGCCGGACAGGGTCTGGCTACACCTTC.